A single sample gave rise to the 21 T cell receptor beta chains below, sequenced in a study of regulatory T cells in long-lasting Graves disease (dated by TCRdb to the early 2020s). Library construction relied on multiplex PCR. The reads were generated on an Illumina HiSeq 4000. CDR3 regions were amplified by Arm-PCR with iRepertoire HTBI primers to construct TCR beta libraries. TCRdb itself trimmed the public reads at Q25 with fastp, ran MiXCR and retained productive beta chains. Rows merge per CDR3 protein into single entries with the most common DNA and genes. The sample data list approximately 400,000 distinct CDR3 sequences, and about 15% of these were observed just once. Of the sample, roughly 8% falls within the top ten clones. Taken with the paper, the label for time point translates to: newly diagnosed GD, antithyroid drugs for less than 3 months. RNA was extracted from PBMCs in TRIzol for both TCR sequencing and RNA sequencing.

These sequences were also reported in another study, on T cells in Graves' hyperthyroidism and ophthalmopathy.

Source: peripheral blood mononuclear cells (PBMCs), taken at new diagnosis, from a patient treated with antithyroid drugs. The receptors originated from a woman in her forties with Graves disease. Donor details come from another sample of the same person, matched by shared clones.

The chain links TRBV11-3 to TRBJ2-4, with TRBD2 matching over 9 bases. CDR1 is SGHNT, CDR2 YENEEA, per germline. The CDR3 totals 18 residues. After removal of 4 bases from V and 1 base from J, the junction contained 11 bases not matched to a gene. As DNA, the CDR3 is TGTGCCAGCAGCTACCGGGGACTAGCAGGAGAGGCCAAAAACATTCAGTACTTC. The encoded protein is CASSYRGLAGEAKNIQYF.

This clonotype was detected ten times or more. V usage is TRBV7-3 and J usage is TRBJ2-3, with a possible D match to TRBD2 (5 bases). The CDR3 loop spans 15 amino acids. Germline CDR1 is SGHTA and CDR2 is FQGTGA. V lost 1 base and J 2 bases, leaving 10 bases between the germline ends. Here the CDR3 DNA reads TGTGCCAGCAGCTTAAGCAGCGGAGCCACAGATACGCAGTATTTT. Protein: CASSLSSGATDTQYF.

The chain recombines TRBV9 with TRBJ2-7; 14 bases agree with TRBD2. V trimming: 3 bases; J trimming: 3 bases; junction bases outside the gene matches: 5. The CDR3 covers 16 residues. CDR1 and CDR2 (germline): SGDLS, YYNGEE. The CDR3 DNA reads TGTGCCAGCAGCGCCGGACTAGCGGGAGGACTCTACGAGCAGTACTTC. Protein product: CASSAGLAGGLYEQYF.

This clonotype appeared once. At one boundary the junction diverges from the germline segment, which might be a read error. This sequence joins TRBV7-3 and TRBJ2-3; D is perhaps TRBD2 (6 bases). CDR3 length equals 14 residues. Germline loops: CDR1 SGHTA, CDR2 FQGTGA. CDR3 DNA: TGTGCCGGCAGCCCCGGGACTAGCACAGATACGCAGTATTTT. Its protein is CAGSPGTSTDTQYF. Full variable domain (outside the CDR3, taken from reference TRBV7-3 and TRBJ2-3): GAGVSQTPSNKVTEKGKYVELRCDPISGHTALYWYRQSLGQGPEFLIYFQGTGAADDSGLPNDRFFAVRPEGSVSTLKIQRTERGDSAVYLCAGSPGTSTDTQYFGPGTRLTVL.

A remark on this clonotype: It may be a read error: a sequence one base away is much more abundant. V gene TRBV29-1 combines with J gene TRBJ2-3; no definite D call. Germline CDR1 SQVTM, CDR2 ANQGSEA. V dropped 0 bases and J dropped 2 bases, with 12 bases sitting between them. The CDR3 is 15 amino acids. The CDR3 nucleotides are TGCAGCGTTGAAGATCTCGGCATCCCCACAGATACGCAGTATTTT. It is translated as CSVEDLGIPTDTQYF.

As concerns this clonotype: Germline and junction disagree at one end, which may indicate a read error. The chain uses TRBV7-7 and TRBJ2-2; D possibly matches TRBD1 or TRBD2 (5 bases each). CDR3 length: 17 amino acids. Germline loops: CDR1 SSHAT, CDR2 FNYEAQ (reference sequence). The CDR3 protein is CASSLAPGQRGTGELFF. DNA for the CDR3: TGTGCTAGCAGCTTAGCCCCGGGTCAGAGGGGCACCGGGGAGCTGTTTTTT. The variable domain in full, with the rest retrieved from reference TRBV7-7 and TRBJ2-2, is GAGVSQSPRYKVTKRGQDVTLRCDPISSHATLYWYQQALGQGPEFLTYFNYEAQPDKSGLPSDRFSAERPEGSISTLTIQRTEQRDSAMYRCASSLAPGQRGTGELFFGEGSRLTVL.

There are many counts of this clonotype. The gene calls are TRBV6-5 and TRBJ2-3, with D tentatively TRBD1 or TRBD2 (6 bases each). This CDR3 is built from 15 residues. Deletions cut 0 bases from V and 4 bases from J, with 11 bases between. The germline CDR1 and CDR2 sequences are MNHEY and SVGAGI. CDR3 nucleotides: TGTGCCAGCAGTTACTCTCAGGGGAGGCCAGATACGCAGTATTTT. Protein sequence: CASSYSQGRPDTQYF.

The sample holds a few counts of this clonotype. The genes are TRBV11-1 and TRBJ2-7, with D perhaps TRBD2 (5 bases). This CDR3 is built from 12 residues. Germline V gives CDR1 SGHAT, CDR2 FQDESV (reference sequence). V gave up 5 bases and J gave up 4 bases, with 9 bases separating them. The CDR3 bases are TGTGCCAGCAGCGGGAGTAGGTACGAGCAGTACTTC. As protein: CASSGSRYEQYF. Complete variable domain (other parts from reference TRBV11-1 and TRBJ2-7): EAEVAQSPRYKITEKSQAVAFWCDPISGHATLYWYRQILGQGPELLVQFQDESVVDDSQLPKDRFSAERLKGVDSTLKIQPAELGDSAMYLCASSGSRYEQYFGPGTRLTVT.

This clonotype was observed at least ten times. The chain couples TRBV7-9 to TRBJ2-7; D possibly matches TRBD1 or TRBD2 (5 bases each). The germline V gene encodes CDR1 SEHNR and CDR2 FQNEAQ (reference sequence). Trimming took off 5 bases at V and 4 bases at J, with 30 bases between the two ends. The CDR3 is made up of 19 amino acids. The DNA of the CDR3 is TGTGCCAGCAGCCCACTACGTGAAGCGCACGGGACGAAGAGATACGAGCAGTACTTC. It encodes CASSPLREAHGTKRYEQYF. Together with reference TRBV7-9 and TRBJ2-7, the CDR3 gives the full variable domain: DTGVSQNPRHKITKRGQNVTFRCDPISEHNRLYWYRQTLGQGPEFLTYFQNEAQLEKSRLLSDRFSAERPKGSFSTLEIQRTEQGDSAMYLCASSPLREAHGTKRYEQYFGPGTRLTVT.

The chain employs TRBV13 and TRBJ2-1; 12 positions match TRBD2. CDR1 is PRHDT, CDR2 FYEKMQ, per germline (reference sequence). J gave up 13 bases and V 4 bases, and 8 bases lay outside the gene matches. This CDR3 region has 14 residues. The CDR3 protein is CASSSRTSGAPQFF. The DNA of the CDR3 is TGTGCCAGCAGCTCCAGGACTAGCGGGGCCCCTCAGTTCTTC.

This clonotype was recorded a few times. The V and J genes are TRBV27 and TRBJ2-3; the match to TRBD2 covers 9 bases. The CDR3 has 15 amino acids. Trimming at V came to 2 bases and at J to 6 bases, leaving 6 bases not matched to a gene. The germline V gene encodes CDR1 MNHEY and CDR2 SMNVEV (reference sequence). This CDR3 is CASSLGIAGVDTQYF. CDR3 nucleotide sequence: TGTGCCAGCAGTTTAGGGATAGCGGGAGTTGATACGCAGTATTTT.

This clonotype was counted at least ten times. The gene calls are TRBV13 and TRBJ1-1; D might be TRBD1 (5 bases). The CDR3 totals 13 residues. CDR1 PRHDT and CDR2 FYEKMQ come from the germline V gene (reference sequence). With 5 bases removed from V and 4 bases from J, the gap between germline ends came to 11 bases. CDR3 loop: CASSKGFGTEAFF. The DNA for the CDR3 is TGTGCCAGCAGCAAGGGGTTCGGCACTGAAGCTTTCTTT.

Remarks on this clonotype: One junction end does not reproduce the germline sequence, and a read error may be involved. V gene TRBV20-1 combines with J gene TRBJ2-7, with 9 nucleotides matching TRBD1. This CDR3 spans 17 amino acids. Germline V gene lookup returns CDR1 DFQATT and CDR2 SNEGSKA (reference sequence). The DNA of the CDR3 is TGCAGTGCTAGTCGGGGGACAGGGAGGTTCGTCGGTCACGAGCAGCACTTC. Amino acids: CSASRGTGRFVGHEQHF.

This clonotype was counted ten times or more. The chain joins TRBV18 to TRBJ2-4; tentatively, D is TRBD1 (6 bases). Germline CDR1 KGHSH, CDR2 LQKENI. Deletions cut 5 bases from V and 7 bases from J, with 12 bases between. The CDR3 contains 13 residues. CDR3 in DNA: TGTGCCAGCTCAACGGGGCAGGGGAACATTCAGTACTTC. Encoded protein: CASSTGQGNIQYF.

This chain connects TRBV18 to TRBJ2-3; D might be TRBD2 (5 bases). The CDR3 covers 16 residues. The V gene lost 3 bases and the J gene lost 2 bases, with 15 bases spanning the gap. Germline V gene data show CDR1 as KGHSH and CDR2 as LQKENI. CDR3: CASSPLAGVDTDTQYF. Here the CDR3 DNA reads TGTGCCAGCTCACCTCTAGCCGGGGTCGACACAGATACGCAGTATTTT. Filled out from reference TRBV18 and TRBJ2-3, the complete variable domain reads NAGVMQNPRHLVRRRGQEARLRCSPMKGHSHVYWYRQLPEEGLKFMVYLQKENIIDESGMPKERFSAEFPKEGPSILRIQQVVRGDSAAYFCASSPLAGVDTDTQYFGPGTRLTVL.

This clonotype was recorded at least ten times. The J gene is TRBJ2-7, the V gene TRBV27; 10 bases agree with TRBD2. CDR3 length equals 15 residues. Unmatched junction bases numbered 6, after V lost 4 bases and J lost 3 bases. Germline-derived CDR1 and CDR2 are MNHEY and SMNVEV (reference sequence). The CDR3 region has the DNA TGTGCCAGCAGTTCCCCGACTAGCGGGCGCTACGAGCAGTACTTC. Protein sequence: CASSSPTSGRYEQYF.

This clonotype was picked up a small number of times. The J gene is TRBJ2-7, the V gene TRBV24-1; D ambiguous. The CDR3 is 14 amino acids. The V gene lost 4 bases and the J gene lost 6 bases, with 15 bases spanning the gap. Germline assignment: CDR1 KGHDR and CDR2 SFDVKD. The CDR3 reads CATSESGMLGEQYF. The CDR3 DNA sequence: TGTGCCACCAGTGAGTCAGGTATGTTGGGCGAGCAGTACTTC.

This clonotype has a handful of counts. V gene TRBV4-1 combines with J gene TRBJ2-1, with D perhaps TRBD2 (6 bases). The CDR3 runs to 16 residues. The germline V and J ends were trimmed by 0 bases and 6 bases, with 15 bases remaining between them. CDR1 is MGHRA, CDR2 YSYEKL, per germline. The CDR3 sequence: CASSQDSSVLFNEQFF. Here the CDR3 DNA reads TGCGCCAGCAGCCAAGACTCTAGCGTCCTCTTCAATGAGCAGTTCTTC.

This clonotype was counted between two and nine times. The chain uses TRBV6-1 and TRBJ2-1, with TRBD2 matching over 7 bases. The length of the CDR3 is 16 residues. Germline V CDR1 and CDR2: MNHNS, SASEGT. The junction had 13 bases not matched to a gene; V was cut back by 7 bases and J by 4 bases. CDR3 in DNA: TGTGCCAGCAAATCCCGGGAGGCAGGGATTTACAATGAGCAGTTCTTC. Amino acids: CASKSREAGIYNEQFF.

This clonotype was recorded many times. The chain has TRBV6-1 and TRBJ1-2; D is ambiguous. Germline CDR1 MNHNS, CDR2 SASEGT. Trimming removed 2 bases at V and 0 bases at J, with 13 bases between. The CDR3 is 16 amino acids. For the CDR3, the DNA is TGTGCCAGCAGTGAACGGACGTACCAAGCTAACTATGGCTACACCTTC. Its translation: CASSERTYQANYGYTF.

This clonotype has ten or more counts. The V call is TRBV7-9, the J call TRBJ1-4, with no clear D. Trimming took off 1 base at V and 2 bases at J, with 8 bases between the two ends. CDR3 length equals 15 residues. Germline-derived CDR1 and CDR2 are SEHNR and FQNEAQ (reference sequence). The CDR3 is CASSLGPGTNEKLFF. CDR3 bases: TGTGCCAGCAGCTTAGGGCCCGGGACTAATGAAAAACTGTTTTTT.